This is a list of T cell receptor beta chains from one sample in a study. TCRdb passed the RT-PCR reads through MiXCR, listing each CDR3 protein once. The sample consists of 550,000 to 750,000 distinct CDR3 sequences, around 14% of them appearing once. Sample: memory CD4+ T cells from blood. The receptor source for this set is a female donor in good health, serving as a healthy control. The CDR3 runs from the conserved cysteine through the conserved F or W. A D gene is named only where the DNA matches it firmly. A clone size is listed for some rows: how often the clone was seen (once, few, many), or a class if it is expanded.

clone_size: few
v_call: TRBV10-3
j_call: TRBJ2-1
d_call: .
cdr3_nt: TGTGCCATCAGTGATAGTTACAATGAGCAGTTCTTC
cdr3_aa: CAISDSYNEQFF

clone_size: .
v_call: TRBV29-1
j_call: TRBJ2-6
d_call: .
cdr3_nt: TGCAGCGTAGCCGGACAACTCTCTGGGGCCAACGTCCTGACTTTC
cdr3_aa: CSVAGQLSGANVLTF

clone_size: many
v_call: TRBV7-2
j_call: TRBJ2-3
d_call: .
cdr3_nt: TGTGCCAGCAGCCCCCGGCGGGGAAGCACAGATACGCAGTATTTT
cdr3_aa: CASSPRRGSTDTQYF

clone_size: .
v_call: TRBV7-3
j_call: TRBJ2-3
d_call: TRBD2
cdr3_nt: TGTGCCAGCAGCTTAAACTTAATGCGGGGGGGCCGTGATACGCAGTATTTT
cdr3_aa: CASSLNLMRGGRDTQYF

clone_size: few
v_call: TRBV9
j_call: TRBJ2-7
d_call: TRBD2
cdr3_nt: TGTGCCAGCAGCAAACTAGCGGGAGGAAAAGAGCAGTACTTC
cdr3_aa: CASSKLAGGKEQYF

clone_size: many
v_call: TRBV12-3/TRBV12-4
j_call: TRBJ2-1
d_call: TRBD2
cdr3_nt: TGTGCCAGCAGGCTGACTAGCGGCAATGAGCAGTTCTTC
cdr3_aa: CASRLTSGNEQFF

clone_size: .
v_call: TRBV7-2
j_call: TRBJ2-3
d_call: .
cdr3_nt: TGTGCCAGCAGCTTAGCGGGGGACCCCTCACTCGCAGATACGCAGTATTTT
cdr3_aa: CASSLAGDPSLADTQYF

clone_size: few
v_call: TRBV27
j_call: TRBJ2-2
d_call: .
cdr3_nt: TGTGCCAGCAGTCCCCAGGGAAGTTCAGTCGGGGAGCTGTTTTTT
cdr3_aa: CASSPQGSSVGELFF

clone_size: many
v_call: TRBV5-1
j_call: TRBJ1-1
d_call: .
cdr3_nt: TGCGCCAGCAGCTTGGACAGTAGGAACACTGAAGCTTTCTTT
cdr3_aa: CASSLDSRNTEAFF

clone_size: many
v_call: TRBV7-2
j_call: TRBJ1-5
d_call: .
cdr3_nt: TGTGCCAGCAGCACCGCGTATAGCAATCAGCCCCAGCATTTT
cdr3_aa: CASSTAYSNQPQHF

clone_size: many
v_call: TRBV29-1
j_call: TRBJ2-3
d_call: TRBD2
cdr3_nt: TGCAGCGTTGAGGGAGGGCTACTTACTAGCACAGATACGCAGTATTTT
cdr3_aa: CSVEGGLLTSTDTQYF

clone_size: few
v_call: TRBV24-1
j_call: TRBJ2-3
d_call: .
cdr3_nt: TGTGCCACCAGTGATACTGGAAGCACAGATACGCAGTATTTT
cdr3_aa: CATSDTGSTDTQYF

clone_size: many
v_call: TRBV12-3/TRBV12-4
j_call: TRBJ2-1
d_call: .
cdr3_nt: TGTGCCAGCAGTCCACACCTGTTTGAGCAGTTCTTC
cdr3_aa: CASSPHLFEQFF

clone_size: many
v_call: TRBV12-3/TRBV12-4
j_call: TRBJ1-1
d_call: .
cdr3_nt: TGTGCCAGCAGCCCTACCGGGGGGGCCACTGAAGCTTTCTTT
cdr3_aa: CASSPTGGATEAFF

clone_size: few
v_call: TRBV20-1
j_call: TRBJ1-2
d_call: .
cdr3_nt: TGCAGTGCTAGAGATACCGCAGGGAACTATGGCTACACCTTC
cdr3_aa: CSARDTAGNYGYTF

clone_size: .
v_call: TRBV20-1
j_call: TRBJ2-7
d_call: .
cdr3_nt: TGCAGTGCTGGTCCATCAGTCTCCTACGAGCAGTACTTC
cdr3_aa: CSAGPSVSYEQYF

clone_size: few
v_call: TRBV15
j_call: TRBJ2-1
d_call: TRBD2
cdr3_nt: TGTGCCACCAGCAGACAGGGACTAGCGGGTAATGAGCAGTTCTTC
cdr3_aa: CATSRQGLAGNEQFF

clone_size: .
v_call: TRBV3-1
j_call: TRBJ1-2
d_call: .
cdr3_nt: TGTGCCAGCAGCCAAAAACTTACACGGGTTTCCTATGGCTACACCTTC
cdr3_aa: CASSQKLTRVSYGYTF

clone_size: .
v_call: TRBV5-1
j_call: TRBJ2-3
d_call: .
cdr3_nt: TGCGCCAGCAACCTTCAACCCATCACAGATACGCAGTATTTT
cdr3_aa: CASNLQPITDTQYF

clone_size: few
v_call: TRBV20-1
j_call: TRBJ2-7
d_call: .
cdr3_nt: TGCAGTGCTAGCAGACTCCGAGGTCCCTACGAGCAGTACTTC
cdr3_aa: CSASRLRGPYEQYF

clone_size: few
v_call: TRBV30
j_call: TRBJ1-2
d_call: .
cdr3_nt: TGTGCCTGGAGCTCGGGGTTTGGCTACACCTTC
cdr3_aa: CAWSSGFGYTF

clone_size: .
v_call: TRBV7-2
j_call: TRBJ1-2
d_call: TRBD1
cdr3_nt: TGTGCCAGCAGCTTAGAGGGACAGGGATGGGCTGGCTACACCTTC
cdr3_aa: CASSLEGQGWAGYTF

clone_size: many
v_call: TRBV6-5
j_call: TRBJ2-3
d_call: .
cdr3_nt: TGTGCCAGCAGTAGAATGGGAGCCACAGATACGCAGTATTTT
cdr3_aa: CASSRMGATDTQYF

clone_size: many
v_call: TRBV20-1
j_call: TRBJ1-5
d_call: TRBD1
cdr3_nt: TGCAGTGCCACTTCCGACAGGGATCAGCCCCAGCATTTT
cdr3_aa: CSATSDRDQPQHF